This T cell receptor (beta chain) emerged from a study of early T cells in non-severe SARS-CoV-2 infection. There are many counts of this clonotype. This CDR3 spans 15 amino acids. Between the trimmed V and J ends, which lost 7 bases and 0 bases, there was a span of 16 bases. The germline CDR1 and CDR2 sequences are SGHVS and FQNEAQ. TCRdb fed the 5' RACE reads into MiXCR, producing one record per CDR3 protein. The sample contains tens of thousands of distinct CDR3 sequences, around 15% of which appear only once. Sequencing was performed on whole blood, taken at baseline. The rearrangement uses TRBV7-8 and TRBJ2-7, with D possibly being TRBD1 or TRBD2 (5 bases each). The source of this sequence is an adult who was a healthcare worker with PCR-confirmed SARS-CoV-2 infection or an uninfected control (not recorded which). The CDR3 DNA follows: TGTGCCAGCACCCAGAAAGGGACCAGCTCCTACGAGCAGTACTTC. Translating it yields CASTQKGTSSYEQYF.